Below are 27 T cell receptor beta chains sequenced from a single sample in a study of CD8 T cells in Susac syndrome. With random hexamers, reverse transcription was performed on roughly 0.45 to 1 ug of RNA. TCRdb fed the immunoSEQ multiplex PCR reads into MiXCR, producing one record per CDR3 protein. The data contain under 200,000 distinct CDR3 sequences, approximately 94% of them seen just once; the ten biggest clones take up 0.095% to 0.13%. Sequenced sample: CD4+ T cells from PBMCs. These receptors were taken from a human donor with Susac syndrome.

V and J are TRBV20-1 and TRBJ2-7; 10 bases are shared with TRBD2. Trimming removed 6 bases from V and 1 base from J; junction bases left unmatched: 9. The CDR3 spans 15 residues. From germline, CDR1 is DFQATT and CDR2 SNEGSKA (reference sequence). CDR3 in amino acids: CSAPDTSGVSYEQYF. The CDR3 DNA sequence: TGCAGTGCGCCCGATACTAGCGGGGTTTCCTACGAGCAGTACTTC.

The chain combines TRBV5-4 with TRBJ1-5; tentatively, D is TRBD1 (6 bases). Germline CDR1 is SGHNT and CDR2 is YYREEE (reference sequence). V was clipped by 1 base and J by 2 bases, with 13 bases between them. CDR3 size: 16 residues. As DNA, the CDR3 is TGTGCCAGCAGCTTGACAGGGATACGGGGCAATCAGCCCCAGCATTTT. This gives the protein CASSLTGIRGNQPQHF.

The chain has TRBV11-2 and TRBJ1-4; a possible D gene is TRBD1 (5 bases). This CDR3 comprises 16 residues. Trimming shortened V by 3 bases and J by 0 bases, and 11 bases separated the two germline ends. Germline assignment: CDR1 SGHAT and CDR2 FQNNGV. The DNA for the CDR3 is TGTGCCAGCAGCTTCGGGGCCAAGGCAACTAATGAAAAACTGTTTTTT. Translated, it gives CASSFGAKATNEKLFF.

The V gene is TRBV4-2, the J gene TRBJ1-5, with D uncertain. Germline CDR1 is LGHNA and CDR2 is YNFKEQ. The V gene lost 1 base and the J gene lost 3 bases, with 10 bases spanning the gap. The CDR3 has 15 residues. The CDR3 DNA is TGTGCCAGCAGCCAAGTAGGCAGCCCCAATCAGCCCCAGCATTTT. Encoded protein: CASSQVGSPNQPQHF.

In its sample, this clonotype was seen once. The chain couples TRBV19 to TRBJ2-7; D remains ambiguous. CDR3 size: 14 residues. Trimming cost V 1 base and J 2 bases, with 9 bases left between them. Germline lookup yields CDR1 LNHDA and CDR2 SQIVND (reference sequence). Here the CDR3 reads CASSIGYLPYEQYF. CDR3 in DNA: TGTGCCAGTAGTATAGGGTACTTACCCTACGAGCAGTACTTC.

The chain is built from TRBV3-1 and TRBJ2-1, with D possibly TRBD2 on 5 matching bases. This CDR3 region has 15 residues. The V end was cut by 2 bases, the J end by 1 base, with 9 bases between. From germline, CDR1 is LGHDT and CDR2 YNNKEL (reference sequence). The CDR3, as DNA: TGTGCCAGCAGCCAAAGAGCGGCTTCCTACAATGAGCAGTTCTTC. It encodes CASSQRAASYNEQFF.

The V gene is TRBV6-5, the J gene TRBJ2-3, with D possibly being TRBD2 (5 bases). The CDR3 length is 13 residues. V was cut by 7 bases and J by 0 bases, with 8 bases left in between. Germline V CDR1 and CDR2: MNHEY, SVGAGI. The CDR3 loop is CASISGSTDTQYF. As DNA, the CDR3 is TGTGCCAGCATTTCGGGGAGCACAGATACGCAGTATTTT.

The V call is TRBV6-5, the J call TRBJ1-2, with 8 bases matching TRBD1. CDR3 length: 13 residues. Trimming cost V 6 bases and J 4 bases; bases outside gene matches: 4. Germline-derived CDR1 and CDR2 are MNHEY and SVGAGI. The CDR3 DNA follows: TGTGCCAGCAGCTGGGACAGGCTCTATGGCTACACCTTC. Protein: CASSWDRLYGYTF.

The genes are TRBV10-1 and TRBJ2-2, with D hard to call. Trimming removed 0 bases at V and 1 base at J, with 3 bases between. The CDR3 is 14 amino acids. Germline-derived CDR1 and CDR2 are WNHNN and SYGVQD (reference sequence). DNA for the CDR3: TGCGCCAGCAGTGAGTCAGGGAACACCGGGGAGCTGTTTTTT. It specifies CASSESGNTGELFF.

The chain couples TRBV5-4 to TRBJ2-5, with D possibly TRBD2 on 7 matching bases. V dropped 0 bases and J dropped 2 bases, with 14 bases sitting between them. There are 16 residues in the CDR3. CDR1 is SGHNT and CDR2 is YYREEE in the germline V gene (reference sequence). The CDR3 DNA reads TGTGCCAGCAGCTTGGGTCGCGGGGGCCGACAAGAGACCCAGTACTTC. It specifies CASSLGRGGRQETQYF.

The chain carries TRBV20-1 and TRBJ2-5; 7 bases are a match to TRBD1. V dropped 2 bases and J dropped 5; count of bases not matched to a gene: 5. CDR1 DFQATT and CDR2 SNEGSKA come from the germline V gene (reference sequence). The CDR3 length is 13 residues. The CDR3 DNA is TGCAGTGCTAGACGAGGGGGCACGGAGACCCAGTACTTC. Translation gives CSARRGGTETQYF.

This clonotype was seen just once. This chain connects TRBV9 to TRBJ2-3; 11 bases are shared with TRBD1. Germline trimming cut 3 bases from V and 3 bases from J; bases unmatched to any gene: 9. Germline lookup yields CDR1 SGDLS and CDR2 YYNGEE. CDR3 size: 17 residues. CDR3 amino acids: CASSAIGQGAWTDTQYF. The CDR3 nucleotides read TGTGCCAGCAGCGCTATCGGACAGGGGGCATGGACAGATACGCAGTATTTT. The full variable domain, completed using reference TRBV9 and TRBJ2-3, is DSGVTQTPKHLITATGQRVTLRCSPRSGDLSVYWYQQSLDQGLQFLIQYYNGEERAKGNILERFSAQQFPDLHSELNLSSLELGDSALYFCASSAIGQGAWTDTQYFGPGTRLTVL.

The gene calls are TRBV2 and TRBJ2-7; TRBD1 matches at 7 bases. Trimming cost V 9 bases and J 4 bases; bases outside gene matches: 12. The CDR3 consists of 14 residues. CDR1 and CDR2 (germline): SNHLY, FYNNEI. DNA for the CDR3: TGTGCCAGTCTAGACAGACAGGGAAGGTACGAGCAGTACTTC. It is translated as CASLDRQGRYEQYF.

This chain joins TRBV3-1 and TRBJ1-6; TRBD1 matches 7 bases. Germline V gene lookup returns CDR1 LGHDT and CDR2 YNNKEL (reference sequence). The CDR3 loop spans 14 amino acids. Trimming removed 3 bases from V and 7 bases from J; junction bases left unmatched: 3. CDR3 amino acids: CASSQAQGNSPLHF. For the CDR3, the DNA is TGTGCCAGCAGCCAGGCACAGGGGAATTCACCCCTCCACTTT.

This chain uses TRBV9 with TRBJ1-2; D unresolved. Germline V gene sequence: CDR1 SGDLS, CDR2 YYNGEE. The ends were cut back, 3 bases at V and 6 bases at J, with 21 bases in the middle. This CDR3 spans 16 amino acids. The CDR3 loop reads CASSGPFVFKAHGYTF. The CDR3 region has the DNA TGTGCCAGCAGCGGACCGTTCGTGTTTAAGGCCCATGGCTACACCTTC.

This chain uses TRBV29-1 with TRBJ1-2, with no clear D. V was trimmed by 1 base and J by 5 bases, leaving 11 bases between them. This CDR3 comprises 13 residues. CDR1 and CDR2 (germline): SQVTM, ANQGSEA. The CDR3 DNA sequence: TGCAGCGTTGAAGTGAGGGTAGGGTATGGCTACACCTTC. This encodes CSVEVRVGYGYTF. Full variable domain (outside the CDR3, taken from reference TRBV29-1 and TRBJ1-2): SAVISQKPSRDICQRGTSLTIQCQVDSQVTMMFWYRQQPGQSLTLIATANQGSEATYESGFVIDKFPISRPNLTFSTLTVSNMSPEDSSIYLCSVEVRVGYGYTFGSGTRLTVV.

The rearrangement uses TRBV12-3 or TRBV12-4 and TRBJ2-2, with 9 bases that match TRBD1. The CDR3 sequence is 15 residues long. V shed 4 bases and J 7 bases; nucleotides not matched to a gene: 7. The chain's CDR3 is CASSSRTGDGGELFF. The CDR3 DNA reads as TGTGCCAGCAGTTCCCGGACAGGGGATGGCGGGGAGCTGTTTTTT.

V is TRBV7-9 and J is TRBJ2-3; D is uncertain. The germline CDR1 and CDR2 sequences are SEHNR and FQNEAQ (reference sequence). V dropped 8 bases and J dropped 4 bases, with 13 bases sitting between them. The CDR3 totals 13 residues. The CDR3 region has the DNA TGTGCCAGCTTCCCCTCTGCAGCAGATACGCAGTATTTT. Its translation: CASFPSAADTQYF.

CDR3: CASRMTGGAQYF. Written as DNA, the CDR3 is TGTGCCAGCAGAATGACAGGGGGCGCCCAGTACTTC. The chain combines TRBV12-3 or TRBV12-4 with TRBJ2-5, with TRBD1 matching 10 bases. The CDR3 is 12 residues long. The junction had 4 bases not matched to a gene; V was cut back by 6 bases and J by 9 bases.

This chain joins TRBV5-1 and TRBJ2-3; the D gene could be TRBD1 or TRBD2 (6 bases each). CDR3 length: 12 residues. CDR1 SGHRS and CDR2 YFSETQ come from the germline V gene. The V and J ends lost 9 bases and 6 bases respectively, with 14 bases between them. This CDR3 reads CATGGPMDTQYF. The CDR3 bases are TGCGCCACCGGGGGCCCCATGGATACGCAGTATTTT.

This rearrangement joins TRBV5-1 to TRBJ2-3; 9 nucleotides match TRBD2. Germline CDR1 SGHRS, CDR2 YFSETQ. V lost 3 bases to trimming and J lost 6 bases; unmatched junction nucleotides: 11. This CDR3 is 16 amino acids long. Here the CDR3 reads CASSWSAGGIRDTQYF. For the CDR3, the DNA is TGCGCCAGCAGCTGGTCAGCGGGGGGTATCAGGGATACGCAGTATTTT.

V is TRBV19 and J is TRBJ2-3; a possible D gene is TRBD2 (5 bases). V was clipped by 0 bases and J by 6 bases, with 7 bases between them. CDR3 length equals 13 residues. CDR1 is LNHDA and CDR2 is SQIVND in the germline V gene (reference sequence). The DNA of the CDR3 is TGTGCCAGTAGTATAGAAGGCGGGGATACGCAGTATTTT. This encodes CASSIEGGDTQYF. The variable domain in full, with the rest retrieved from reference TRBV19 and TRBJ2-3, is DGGITQSPKYLFRKEGQNVTLSCEQNLNHDAMYWYRQDPGQGLRLIYYSQIVNDFQKGDIAEGYSVSREKKESFPLTVTSAQKNPTAFYLCASSIEGGDTQYFGPGTRLTVL.

The table lists this clonotype with a few counts. The CDR3 nucleotides are TGTGCCAGCAGTTACACCGGGAATTCACCCCTCCACTTT. Encoded protein: CASSYTGNSPLHF. The chain has TRBV7-2 and TRBJ1-6; D remains ambiguous. The CDR3 spans 13 residues. Trimming took off 6 bases at V and 7 bases at J, with 10 bases between the two ends. Per the germline V gene, CDR1 is SGHTA and CDR2 is FQGNSA.

The V gene is TRBV12-3 or TRBV12-4, the J gene TRBJ2-7; 9 bases are shared with TRBD1. The CDR3 is 21 amino acids. V gave up 6 bases and J gave up 1 base; unmatched junction bases: 25. This CDR3 is CASSRPSYRDRASKGSYEQYF. The CDR3 DNA reads TGTGCCAGCAGCCGCCCGTCATACCGGGACAGGGCTTCGAAAGGGTCCTACGAGCAGTACTTC.

The rearrangement joins TRBV29-1 to TRBJ1-5; tentative D call: TRBD1 (6 bases). Germline-derived CDR1 and CDR2 are SQVTM and ANQGSEA. The CDR3 sequence is 12 residues long. Between the trimmed V and J ends, which lost 6 bases and 4 bases, there was a span of 10 bases. DNA of the CDR3: TGCAGCGTCGGGGGGCAGAATCAGCCCCAGCATTTT. Amino acids: CSVGGQNQPQHF.

This clonotype was counted only a few times. This chain links TRBV19 with TRBJ2-7, with 11 bases identical to TRBD1. V was pared by 5 bases and J by 4 bases, with 1 base of the junction left unmatched. CDR1 is LNHDA, CDR2 SQIVND, per germline (reference sequence). The CDR3 totals 13 residues. As DNA, the CDR3 is TGTGCCAGTAGTCGGGACAGGGGGTACGAGCAGTACTTC. It specifies CASSRDRGYEQYF.

This chain uses TRBV5-1 with TRBJ2-3, with D unresolved. V was shortened by 4 bases and J by 0 bases, with 6 bases between the two germline ends. Per germline, CDR1 SGHRS and CDR2 YFSETQ. The CDR3 is 13 amino acids. CDR3 protein: CASSTVSTDTQYF. The DNA for the CDR3 is TGCGCCAGCAGCACCGTAAGCACAGATACGCAGTATTTT.